This T cell receptor beta chain came from a study of radiation and T cells in renal cell carcinoma. The length of the CDR3 is 15 residues. V lost 9 bases to trimming and J lost 0 bases; unmatched junction nucleotides: 8. Germline V CDR1 and CDR2: WNHNN, SYGVQD (reference sequence). The data were produced by immunoSEQ multiplex PCR, yet TCRdb's version contains in-frame clones alone and is incomplete. The data show roughly 100,000 clones, with roughly 84% seen just once and approximately 7.7% held by the top ten. The sample's time point: blood 4 weeks post-SBRT, at nephrectomy. Treatment given: 15 Gy SBRT to primary tumor, nephrectomy 4 weeks later.

The sample here was blood, taken from a patient whose treatment included radiotherapy and nephrectomy. This rearrangement joins TRBV10-1 to TRBJ1-3, with TRBD1 identical over 7 bases. The source is a man aged 55 to 70 with renal cell carcinoma. Written as DNA, the CDR3 is TGCGCCAGTTCGGGACAGTCTTACTCTGGAAACACCATATATTTT. Translated, it gives CASSGQSYSGNTIYF.